The following is a T cell receptor (beta chain) sequence with its context. The antigen remains unidentified. The CDR3 has 13 residues. Deletions cut 5 bases from V and 0 bases from J, with 5 bases between. Per germline, CDR1 SGHVS and CDR2 FQNEAQ. This record belongs to a study of STAT3 mutations in large granular lymphocyte leukemia. Overall study: Canonical activating STAT3 mutations were detected in roughly half of the longitudinally sequenced T-LGLL patients.

Study-level findings and limits: Every T-cell large granular lymphocyte leukemia patient had at least one immunodominant TCR beta clonotype. Differing intervals and regimens complicate linking therapy response to clone burden.

Measured with immunoSEQ multiplex PCR; TCRdb has only the in-frame clones, and not every one. The repertoire includes fewer than 300 clones, 1.5% to 2% of them detected once, and about 94% sits in the top ten. The chain employs TRBV7-8 and TRBJ1-5; D not resolved. The sample comprised peripheral blood mononuclear cells. The sequence came from a boy aged 10-17 years with T-cell large granular lymphocyte leukemia. Some clones in this sample may be carry-over from other donors' samples. The CDR3 sequence: CASSPYSNQPQHF. CDR3 nucleotide sequence: TGTGCCAGCAGCCCATATAGCAATCAGCCCCAGCATTTT.